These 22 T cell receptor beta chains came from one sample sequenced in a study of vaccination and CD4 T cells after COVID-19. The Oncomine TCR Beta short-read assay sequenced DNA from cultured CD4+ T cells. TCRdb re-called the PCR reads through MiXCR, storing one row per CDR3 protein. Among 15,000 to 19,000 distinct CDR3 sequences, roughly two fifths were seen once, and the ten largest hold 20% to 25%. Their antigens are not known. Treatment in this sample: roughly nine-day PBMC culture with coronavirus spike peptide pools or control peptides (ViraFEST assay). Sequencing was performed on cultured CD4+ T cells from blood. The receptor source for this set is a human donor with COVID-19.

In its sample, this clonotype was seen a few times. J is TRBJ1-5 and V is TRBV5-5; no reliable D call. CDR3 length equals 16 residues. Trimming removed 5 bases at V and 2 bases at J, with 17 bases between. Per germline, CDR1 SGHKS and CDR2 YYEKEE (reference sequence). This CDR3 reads CASSPQSFSGNQPQHF. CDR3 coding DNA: TGTGCCAGCAGTCCTCAATCTTTTTCTGGCAATCAGCCCCAGCATTTT.

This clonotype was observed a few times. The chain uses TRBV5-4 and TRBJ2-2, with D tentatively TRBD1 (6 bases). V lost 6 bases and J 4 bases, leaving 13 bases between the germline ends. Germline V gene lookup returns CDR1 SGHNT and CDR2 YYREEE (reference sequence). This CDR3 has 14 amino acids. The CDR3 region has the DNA TGTGCCAGCACCCCCACAGGGAGCACCGGGGAGCTGTTTTTT. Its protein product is CASTPTGSTGELFF. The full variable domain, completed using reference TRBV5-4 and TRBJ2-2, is ETGVTQSPTHLIKTRGQQVTLRCSSQSGHNTVSWYQQALGQGPQFIFQYYREEENGRGNFPPRFSGLQFPNYSSELNVNALELDDSALYLCASTPTGSTGELFFGEGSRLTVL.

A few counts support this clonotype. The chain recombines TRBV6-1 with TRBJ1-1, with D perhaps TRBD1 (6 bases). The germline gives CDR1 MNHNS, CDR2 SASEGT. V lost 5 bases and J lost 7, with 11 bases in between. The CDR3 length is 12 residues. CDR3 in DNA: TGTGCCAGCAGTCGAGACAGGCGTGAAGCTTTCTTT. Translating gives CASSRDRREAFF.

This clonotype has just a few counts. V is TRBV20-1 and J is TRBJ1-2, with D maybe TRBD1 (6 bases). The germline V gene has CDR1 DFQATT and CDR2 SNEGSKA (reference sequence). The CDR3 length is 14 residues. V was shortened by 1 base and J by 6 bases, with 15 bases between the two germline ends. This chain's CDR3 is CSARVPAQGHGYTF. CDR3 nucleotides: TGCAGTGCTAGAGTTCCCGCTCAGGGGCATGGCTACACCTTC.

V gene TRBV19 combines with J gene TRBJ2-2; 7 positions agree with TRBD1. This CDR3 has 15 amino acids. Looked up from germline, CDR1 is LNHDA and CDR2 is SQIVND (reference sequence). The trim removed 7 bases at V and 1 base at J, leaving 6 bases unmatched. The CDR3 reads CASTQGGKNTGELFF. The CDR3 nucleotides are TGTGCCAGTACCCAAGGGGGCAAGAACACCGGGGAGCTGTTTTTT.

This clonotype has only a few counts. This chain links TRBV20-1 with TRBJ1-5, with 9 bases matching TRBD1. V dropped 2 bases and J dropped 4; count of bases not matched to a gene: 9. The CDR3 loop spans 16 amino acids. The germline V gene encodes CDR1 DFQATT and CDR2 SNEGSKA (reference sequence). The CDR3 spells CSARSSDRGVNQPQHF. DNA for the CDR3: TGCAGTGCTAGATCCTCGGACAGGGGAGTTAATCAGCCCCAGCATTTT.

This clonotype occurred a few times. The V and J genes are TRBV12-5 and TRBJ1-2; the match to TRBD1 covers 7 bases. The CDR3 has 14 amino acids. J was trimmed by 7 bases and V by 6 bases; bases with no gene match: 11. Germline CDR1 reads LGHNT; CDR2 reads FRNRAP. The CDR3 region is CASGPGRGRVGYTF. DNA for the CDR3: TGTGCTAGTGGACCCGGGAGGGGGCGAGTTGGCTACACCTTC.

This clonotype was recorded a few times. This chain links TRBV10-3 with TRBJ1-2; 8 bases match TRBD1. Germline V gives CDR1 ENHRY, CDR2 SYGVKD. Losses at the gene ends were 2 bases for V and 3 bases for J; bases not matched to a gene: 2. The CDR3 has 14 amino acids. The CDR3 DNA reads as TGTGCCATCAGTGAGCAGGGGGCAGACTATGGCTACACCTTC. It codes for CAISEQGADYGYTF.

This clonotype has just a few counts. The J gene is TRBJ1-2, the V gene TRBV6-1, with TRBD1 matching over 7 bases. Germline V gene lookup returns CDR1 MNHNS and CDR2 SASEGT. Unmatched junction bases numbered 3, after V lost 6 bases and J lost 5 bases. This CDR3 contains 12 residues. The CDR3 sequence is CASSDRAYGYTF. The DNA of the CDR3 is TGTGCCAGCAGCGACAGGGCGTATGGCTACACCTTC.

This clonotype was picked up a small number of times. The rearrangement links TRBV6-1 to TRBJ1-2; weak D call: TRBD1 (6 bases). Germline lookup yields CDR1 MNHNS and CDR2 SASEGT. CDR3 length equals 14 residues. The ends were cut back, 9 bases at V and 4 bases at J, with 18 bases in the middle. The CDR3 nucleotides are TGTGCCAGTAATCTCTCGGGGGCTCTCTATGGCTACACCTTC. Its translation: CASNLSGALYGYTF.

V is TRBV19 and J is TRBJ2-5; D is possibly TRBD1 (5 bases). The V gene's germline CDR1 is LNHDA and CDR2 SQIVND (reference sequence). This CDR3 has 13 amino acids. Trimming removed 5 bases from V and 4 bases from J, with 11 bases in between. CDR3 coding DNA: TGTGCCAGTAGTGTAGGGGTGAGAGAGACCCAGTACTTC. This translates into CASSVGVRETQYF.

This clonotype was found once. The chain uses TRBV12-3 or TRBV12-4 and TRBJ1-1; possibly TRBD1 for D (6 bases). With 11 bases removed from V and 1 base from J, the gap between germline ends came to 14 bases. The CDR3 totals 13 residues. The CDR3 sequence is CAATRGGNTEAFF. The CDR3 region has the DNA TGTGCCGCAACGAGAGGGGGGAACACTGAAGCTTTCTTT.

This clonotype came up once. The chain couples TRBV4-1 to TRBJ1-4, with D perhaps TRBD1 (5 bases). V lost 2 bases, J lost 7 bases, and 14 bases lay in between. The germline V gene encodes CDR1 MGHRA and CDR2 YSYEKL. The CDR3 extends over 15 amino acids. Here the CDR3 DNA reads TGCGCCAGCAGCCAAATAGACAGTAATACTGAAAAACTGTTTTTT. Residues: CASSQIDSNTEKLFF.

CDR3 sequence reads: CASSYSQGWAFF. The CDR3 DNA follows: TGTGCCAGCAGTTACTCGCAGGGTTGGGCTTTCTTT. V gene TRBV6-2 or TRBV6-3 combines with J gene TRBJ1-1, with a tentative D call TRBD1 (5 bases). The CDR3 consists of 12 residues. V was cut by 0 bases and J by 11 bases, with 10 bases left in between. Germline CDR1 MNHEY, CDR2 SVGEGT.

In DNA, the CDR3 is TGTGCCAGAAGACGGGGACAGGGGAGCGGTAATTCACCCCTCCACTTT. Protein: CARRRGQGSGNSPLHF. The V gene is TRBV19, the J gene TRBJ1-6; 10 bases are shared with TRBD1. The germline CDR1 and CDR2 sequences are LNHDA and SQIVND (reference sequence). J gave up 6 bases and V 9 bases, and 11 bases lay outside the gene matches. The CDR3 runs 16 residues.

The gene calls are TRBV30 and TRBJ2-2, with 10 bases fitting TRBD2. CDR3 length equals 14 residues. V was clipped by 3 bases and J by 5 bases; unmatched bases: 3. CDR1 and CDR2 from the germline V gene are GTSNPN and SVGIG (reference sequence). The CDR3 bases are TGTGCCTGGAGAGCGGGGGGGCGGACCGGGGAGCTGTTTTTT. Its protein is CAWRAGGRTGELFF.

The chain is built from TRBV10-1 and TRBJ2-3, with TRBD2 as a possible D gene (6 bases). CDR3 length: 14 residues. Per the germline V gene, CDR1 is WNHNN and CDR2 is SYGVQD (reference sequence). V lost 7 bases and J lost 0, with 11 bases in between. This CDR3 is CASIRLGSTDTQYF. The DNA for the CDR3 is TGCGCCAGCATTAGACTAGGAAGCACAGATACGCAGTATTTT.

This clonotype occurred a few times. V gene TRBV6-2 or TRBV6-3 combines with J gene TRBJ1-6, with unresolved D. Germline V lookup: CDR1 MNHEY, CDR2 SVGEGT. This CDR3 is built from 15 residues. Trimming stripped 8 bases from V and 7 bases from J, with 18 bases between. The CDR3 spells CASVARTKENSPLHF. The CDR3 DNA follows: TGTGCCAGCGTAGCTCGGACGAAGGAAAATTCACCCCTCCACTTT.

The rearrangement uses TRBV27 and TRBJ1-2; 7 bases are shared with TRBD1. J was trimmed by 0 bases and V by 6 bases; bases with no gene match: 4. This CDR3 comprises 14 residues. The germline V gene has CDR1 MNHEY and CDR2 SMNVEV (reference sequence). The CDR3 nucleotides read TGTGCCAGCAGCAGACAGGGTGCTAACTATGGCTACACCTTC. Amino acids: CASSRQGANYGYTF.

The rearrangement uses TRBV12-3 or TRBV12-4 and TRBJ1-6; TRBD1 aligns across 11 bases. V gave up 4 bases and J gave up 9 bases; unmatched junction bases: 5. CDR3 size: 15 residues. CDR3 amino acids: CASSSGTGGSSPLHF. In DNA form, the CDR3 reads TGTGCCAGCAGTTCGGGGACAGGGGGAAGTTCACCCCTCCACTTT.

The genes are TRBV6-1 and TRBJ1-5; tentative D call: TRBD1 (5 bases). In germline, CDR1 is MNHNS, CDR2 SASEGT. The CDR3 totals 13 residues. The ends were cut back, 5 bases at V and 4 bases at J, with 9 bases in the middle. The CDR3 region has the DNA TGTGCCAGCAGTAGGGACGGGAATCAGCCCCAGCATTTT. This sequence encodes CASSRDGNQPQHF.

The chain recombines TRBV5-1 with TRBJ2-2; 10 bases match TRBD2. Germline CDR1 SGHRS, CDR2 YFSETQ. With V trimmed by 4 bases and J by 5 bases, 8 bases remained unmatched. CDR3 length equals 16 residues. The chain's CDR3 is CASSPAGTSVTGELFF. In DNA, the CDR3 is TGCGCCAGCAGCCCGGCCGGGACTAGCGTTACCGGGGAGCTGTTTTTT.